This T cell receptor beta chain was profiled in a study of blood T cell repertoires in COVID-19. Overall study: T cells, B-cell-depleted T cells, or PBMCs supplied cDNA or gDNA.

Under the authors' procedure: Cell counts per sample came from amplifying reference gene primers. Repertoires were generated with immunoSEQ multiplex PCR, while TCRdb's copy carries only in-frame clones and drops some. That table furnishes V, J and clone size, whereas the DNA furnished D and trimming. The sample includes 350,000 or so clones, more than 75% seen only once; the top ten take 10%. The CDR3 spans 18 residues. V was clipped by 1 base and J by 6 bases; unmatched bases: 10. Germline V gives CDR1 SGHTA, CDR2 FQGTGA. Seattle patients were enrolled during active infection and followed longitudinally.

Sequencing was done on a sample of peripheral blood. The chain joins TRBV7-3 to TRBJ2-1; 12 bases align to TRBD2. This receptor was taken from a woman younger than 45 with COVID-19, enrolled during active disease. The CDR3 loop reads CASSLIATTSGRINEQFF. The CDR3 region has the DNA TGTGCCAGCAGCTTAATAGCCACTACTAGCGGGAGGATCAATGAGCAGTTCTTC.